The TCR beta chain described here comes from a study of a mutant IDH1 vaccine in newly diagnosed glioma. Time point denoted: week 11, during vaccination. One vaccine dose held 300 ug of mutant IDH1 20-mer peptide and came with topical imiquimod. The CDR3 runs to 15 residues. Trimming cost V 2 bases and J 0 bases, with 8 bases left between them. Germline-derived CDR1 and CDR2 are MNHEY and SVGAGI. Some clones are missing from TCRdb's copy, which holds only in-frame ones; the method was immunoSEQ multiplex PCR. The sample consists of 31,000 or so clones, around 78% of them appearing once. As regards this clone: Its antigen is unidentified.

Overall study findings and caveats: With respect to changes in top peripheral T cell clonotypes, pseudoprogression seemed unrelated.

This sequence originates from a man younger than 40 with glioma. The sample in question was PBMCs, obtained from a glioma patient whose treatment included an IDH1 peptide vaccine. The chain combines TRBV6-5 with TRBJ2-1; D possibly corresponds to TRBD2 (5 bases). The CDR3 sequence is CASSYEGSSYNEQFF. CDR3 bases: TGTGCCAGCAGTTACGAGGGCAGCTCCTACAATGAGCAGTTCTTC.